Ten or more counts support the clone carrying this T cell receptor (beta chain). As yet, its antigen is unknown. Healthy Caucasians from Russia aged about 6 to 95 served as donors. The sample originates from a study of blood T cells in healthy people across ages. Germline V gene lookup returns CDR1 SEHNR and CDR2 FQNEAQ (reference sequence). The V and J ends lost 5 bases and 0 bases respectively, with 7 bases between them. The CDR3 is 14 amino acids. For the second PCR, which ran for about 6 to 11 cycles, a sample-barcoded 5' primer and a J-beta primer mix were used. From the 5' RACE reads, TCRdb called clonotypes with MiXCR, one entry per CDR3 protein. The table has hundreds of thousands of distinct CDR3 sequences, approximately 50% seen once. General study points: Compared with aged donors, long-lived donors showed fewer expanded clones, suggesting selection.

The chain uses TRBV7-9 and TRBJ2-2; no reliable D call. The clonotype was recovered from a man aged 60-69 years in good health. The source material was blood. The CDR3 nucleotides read TGTGCCAGCAGCAAAAATTCGAACACCGGGGAGCTGTTTTTT. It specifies CASSKNSNTGELFF.